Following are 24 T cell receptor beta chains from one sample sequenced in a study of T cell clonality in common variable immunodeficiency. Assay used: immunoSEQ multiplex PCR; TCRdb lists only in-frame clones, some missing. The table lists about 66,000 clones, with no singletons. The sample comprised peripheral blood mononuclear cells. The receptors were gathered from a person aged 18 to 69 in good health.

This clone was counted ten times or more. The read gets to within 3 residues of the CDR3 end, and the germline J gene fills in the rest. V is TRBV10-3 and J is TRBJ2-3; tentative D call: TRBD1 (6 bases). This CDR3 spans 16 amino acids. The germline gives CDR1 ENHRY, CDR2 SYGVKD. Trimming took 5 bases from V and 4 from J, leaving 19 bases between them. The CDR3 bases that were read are TGTGCCATCAGTAGGGGGTGGGGTGAGGGCGCAGATACG. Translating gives CAISRGWGEGADT. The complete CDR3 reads CAISRGWGEGADTQYF.

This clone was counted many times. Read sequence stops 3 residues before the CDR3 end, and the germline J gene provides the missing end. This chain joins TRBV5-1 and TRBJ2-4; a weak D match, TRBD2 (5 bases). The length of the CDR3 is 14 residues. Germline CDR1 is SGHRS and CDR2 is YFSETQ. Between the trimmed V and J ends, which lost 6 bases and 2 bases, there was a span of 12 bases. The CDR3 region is CASMGSGTKNIQYF. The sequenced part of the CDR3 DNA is TGCGCCAGCATGGGGAGCGGAACCAAAAACATT. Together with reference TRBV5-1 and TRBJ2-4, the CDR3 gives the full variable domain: KAGVTQTPRYLIKTRGQQVTLSCSPISGHRSVSWYQQTPGQGLQFLFEYFSETQRNKGNFPGRFSGRQFSNSRSEMNVSTLELGDSALYLCASMGSGTKNIQYFGAGTRLSVL.

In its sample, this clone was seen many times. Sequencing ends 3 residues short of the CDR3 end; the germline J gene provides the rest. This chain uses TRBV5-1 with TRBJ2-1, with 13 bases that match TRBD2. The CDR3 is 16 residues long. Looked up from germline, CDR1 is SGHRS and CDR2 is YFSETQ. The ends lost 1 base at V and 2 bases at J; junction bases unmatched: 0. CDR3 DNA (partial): TGCGCCAGCAGCTTGACTAGCGGGGGGGCCTACAATGAG. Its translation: CASSLTSGGAYNE. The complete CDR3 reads CASSLTSGGAYNEQFF. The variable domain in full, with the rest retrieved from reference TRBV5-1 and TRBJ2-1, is KAGVTQTPRYLIKTRGQQVTLSCSPISGHRSVSWYQQTPGQGLQFLFEYFSETQRNKGNFPGRFSGRQFSNSRSEMNVSTLELGDSALYLCASSLTSGGAYNEQFFGPGTRLTVL.

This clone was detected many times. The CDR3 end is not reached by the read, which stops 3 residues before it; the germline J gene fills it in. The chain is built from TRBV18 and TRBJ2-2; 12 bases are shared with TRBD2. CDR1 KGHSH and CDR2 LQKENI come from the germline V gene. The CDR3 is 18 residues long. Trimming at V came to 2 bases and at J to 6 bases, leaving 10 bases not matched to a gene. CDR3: CASSPTPRTSGVAGELFF. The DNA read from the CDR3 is TGTGCCAGCTCACCAACCCCCCGGACTAGCGGGGTAGCCGGGGAG.

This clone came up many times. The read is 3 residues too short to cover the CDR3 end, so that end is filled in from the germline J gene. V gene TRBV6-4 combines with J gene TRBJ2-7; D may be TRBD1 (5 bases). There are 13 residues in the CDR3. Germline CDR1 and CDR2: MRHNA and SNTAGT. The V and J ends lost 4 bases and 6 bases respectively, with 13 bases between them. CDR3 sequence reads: CASSASGFGEQYF. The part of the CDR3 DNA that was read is TGTGCCAGCAGTGCTTCAGGGTTTGGCGAG.

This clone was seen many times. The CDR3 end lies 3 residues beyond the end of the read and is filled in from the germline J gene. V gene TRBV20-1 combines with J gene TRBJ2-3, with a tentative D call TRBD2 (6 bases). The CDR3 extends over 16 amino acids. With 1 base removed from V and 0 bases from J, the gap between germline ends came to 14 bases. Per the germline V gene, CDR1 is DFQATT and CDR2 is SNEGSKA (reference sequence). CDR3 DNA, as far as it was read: TGCAGTGCTAGAGCGGGAGCGGCGAGCAGCACAGATACG. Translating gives CSARAGAASSTDT. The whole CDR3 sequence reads CSARAGAASSTDTQYF.

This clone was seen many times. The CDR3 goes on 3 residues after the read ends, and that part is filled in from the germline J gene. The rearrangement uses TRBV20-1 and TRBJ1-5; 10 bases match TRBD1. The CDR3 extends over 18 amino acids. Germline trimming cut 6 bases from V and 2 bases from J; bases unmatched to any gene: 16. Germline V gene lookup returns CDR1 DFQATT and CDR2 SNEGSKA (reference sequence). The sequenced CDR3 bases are TGCAGTGCGGCCGCTGATTCGGGACAGGGGATGGGCAATCAGCCC. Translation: CSAAADSGQGMGNQP. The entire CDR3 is CSAAADSGQGMGNQPQHF.

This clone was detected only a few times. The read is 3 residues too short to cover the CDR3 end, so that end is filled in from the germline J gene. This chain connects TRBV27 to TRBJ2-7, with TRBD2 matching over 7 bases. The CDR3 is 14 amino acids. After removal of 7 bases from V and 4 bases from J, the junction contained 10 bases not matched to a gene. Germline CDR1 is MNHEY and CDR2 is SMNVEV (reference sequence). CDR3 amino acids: CASKQAGFLYEQYF. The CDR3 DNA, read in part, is TGTGCCAGCAAGCAAGCGGGGTTTTTATACGAG.

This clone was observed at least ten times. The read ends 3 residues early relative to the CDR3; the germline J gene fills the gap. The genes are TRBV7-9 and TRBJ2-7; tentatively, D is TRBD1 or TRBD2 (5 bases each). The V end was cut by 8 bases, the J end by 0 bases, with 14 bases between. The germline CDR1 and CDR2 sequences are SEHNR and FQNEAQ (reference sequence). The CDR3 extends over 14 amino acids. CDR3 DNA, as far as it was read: TGTGCCAGCCAGAGGGGCGGCTTCTCCTACGAG. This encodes CASQRGGFSYE. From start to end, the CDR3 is CASQRGGFSYEQYF.

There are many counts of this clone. The CDR3 sequence is CASSSGLYNEQFF. CDR3 DNA, as far as it was read: TGTGCCAGCAGTAGCGGGCTCTACAATGAG. The V gene is TRBV7-2, the J gene TRBJ2-1, with 7 nucleotides matching TRBD2. Read coverage stops 3 residues before the CDR3 terminus; the germline J gene supplies the remainder. The V gene end was trimmed by 6 bases and the J gene end by 3 bases; junction bases not matched to a gene: 2. The germline gives CDR1 SGHTA, CDR2 FQGNSA. The length of the CDR3 is 13 residues.

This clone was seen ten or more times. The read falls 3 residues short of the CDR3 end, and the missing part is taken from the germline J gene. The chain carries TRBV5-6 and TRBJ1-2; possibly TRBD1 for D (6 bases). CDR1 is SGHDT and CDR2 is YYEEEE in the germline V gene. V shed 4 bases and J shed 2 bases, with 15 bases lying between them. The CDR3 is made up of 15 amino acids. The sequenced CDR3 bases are TGTGCCAGCAGCACGGATAGGCAGGGGAACTATGGC. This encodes CASSTDRQGNYG. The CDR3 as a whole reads CASSTDRQGNYGYTF.

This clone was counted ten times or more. CDR3 protein: CASSPPGSHNEQFF. The CDR3 DNA, read in part, is TGTGCCAGCTCACCACCGGGCAGCCACAATGAG. The rearrangement uses TRBV18 and TRBJ2-1; no reliable D call. The read falls 3 residues short of the CDR3 end, and the missing part is taken from the germline J gene. The V end lost 0 bases, the J end lost 5 bases, and 8 bases lay between the germline ends. Germline CDR1 is KGHSH and CDR2 is LQKENI. This CDR3 contains 14 residues.

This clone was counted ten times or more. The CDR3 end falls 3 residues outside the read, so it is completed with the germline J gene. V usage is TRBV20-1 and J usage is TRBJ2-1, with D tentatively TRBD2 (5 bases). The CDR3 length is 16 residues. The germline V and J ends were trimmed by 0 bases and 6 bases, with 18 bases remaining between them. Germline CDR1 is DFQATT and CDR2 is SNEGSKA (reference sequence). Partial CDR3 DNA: TGCAGTGCTAGAGAGAGCCAGCGGAGTCTTCGCAATGAG. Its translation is CSARESQRSLRNE. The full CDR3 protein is CSARESQRSLRNEQFF.

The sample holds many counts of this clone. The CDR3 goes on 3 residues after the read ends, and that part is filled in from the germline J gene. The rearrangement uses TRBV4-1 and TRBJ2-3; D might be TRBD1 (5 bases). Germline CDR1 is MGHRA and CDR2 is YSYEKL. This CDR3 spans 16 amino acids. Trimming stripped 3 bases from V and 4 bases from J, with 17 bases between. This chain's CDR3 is CASSQGWGLGSDTQYF. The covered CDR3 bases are TGCGCCAGCAGCCAGGGTTGGGGCCTGGGATCAGATACG.

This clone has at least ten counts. The CDR3 spells CASSRGTTNTGELFF. The DNA read from the CDR3 is TGTGCCAGCAGCCGGGGGACAACGAACACCGGGGAG. This chain connects TRBV3-1 (or the pseudogene TRBV3-2) to TRBJ2-2, with D possibly matching TRBD1 (6 bases). The sequenced fragment ends 3 residues before the CDR3 boundary, so the rest is inferred from the germline J gene. This CDR3 has 15 amino acids. V lost 4 bases and J 0 bases, leaving 9 bases between the germline ends. Germline values: CDR1 LGHDT, CDR2 YNNKEL (reference sequence).

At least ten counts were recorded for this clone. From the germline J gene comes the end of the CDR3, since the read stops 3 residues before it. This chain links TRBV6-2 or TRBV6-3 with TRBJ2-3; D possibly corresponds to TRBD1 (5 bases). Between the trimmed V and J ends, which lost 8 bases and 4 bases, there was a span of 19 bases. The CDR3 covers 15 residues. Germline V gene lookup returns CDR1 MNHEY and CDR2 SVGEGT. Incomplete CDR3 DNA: TGTGCCAGCGGCGAGACAAGGGGTATGGCAGATACG. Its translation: CASGETRGMADT. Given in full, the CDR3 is CASGETRGMADTQYF.

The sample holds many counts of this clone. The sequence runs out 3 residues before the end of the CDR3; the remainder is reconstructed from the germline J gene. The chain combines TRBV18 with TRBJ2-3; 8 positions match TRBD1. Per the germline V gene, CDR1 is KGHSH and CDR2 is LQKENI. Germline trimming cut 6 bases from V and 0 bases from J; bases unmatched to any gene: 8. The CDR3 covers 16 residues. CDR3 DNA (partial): TGTGCCAGCTCCCCGCCTCAGGGGGCTAGCACAGATACG. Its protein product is CASSPPQGASTDT. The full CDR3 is CASSPPQGASTDTQYF.

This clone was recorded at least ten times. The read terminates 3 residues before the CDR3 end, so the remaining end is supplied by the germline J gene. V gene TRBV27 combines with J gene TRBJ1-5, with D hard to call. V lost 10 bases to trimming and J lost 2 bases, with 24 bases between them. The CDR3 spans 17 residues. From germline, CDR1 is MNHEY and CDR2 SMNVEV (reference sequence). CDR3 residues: CATRSGSINRGNQPQHF. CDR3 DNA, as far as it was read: TGTGCCACCAGAAGCGGCAGTATAAACCGGGGCAATCAGCCC.

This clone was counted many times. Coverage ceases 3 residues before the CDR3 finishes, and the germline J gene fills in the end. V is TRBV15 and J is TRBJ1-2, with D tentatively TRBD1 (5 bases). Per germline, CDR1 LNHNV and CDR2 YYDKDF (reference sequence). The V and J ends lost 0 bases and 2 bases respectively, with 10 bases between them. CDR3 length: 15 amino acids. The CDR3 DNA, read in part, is TGTGCCACCAGCAGAGAGGGGCAGGGAAACTATGGC. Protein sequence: CATSREGQGNYG. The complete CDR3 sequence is CATSREGQGNYGYTF.

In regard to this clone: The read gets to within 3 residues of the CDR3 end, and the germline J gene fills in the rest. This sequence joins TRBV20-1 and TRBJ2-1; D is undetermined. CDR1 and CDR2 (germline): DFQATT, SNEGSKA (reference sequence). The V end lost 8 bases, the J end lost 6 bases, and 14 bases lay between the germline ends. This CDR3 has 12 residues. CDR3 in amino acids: CSYRALTNEQFF. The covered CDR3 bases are TGCAGTTACAGAGCCTTGACCAATGAG.

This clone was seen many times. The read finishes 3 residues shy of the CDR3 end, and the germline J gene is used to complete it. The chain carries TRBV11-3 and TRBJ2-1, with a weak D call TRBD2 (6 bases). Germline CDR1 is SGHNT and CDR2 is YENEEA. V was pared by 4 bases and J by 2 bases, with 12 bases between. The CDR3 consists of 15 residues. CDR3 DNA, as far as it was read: TGTGCCAGCAGCTCCTCGGGGGAGCCCTACAATGAG. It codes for CASSSSGEPYNE. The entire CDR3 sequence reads CASSSSGEPYNEQFF. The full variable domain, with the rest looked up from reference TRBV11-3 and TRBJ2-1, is EAGVVQSPRYKIIEKKQPVAFWCNPISGHNTLYWYLQNLGQGPELLIRYENEEAVDDSQLPKDRFSAERLKGVDSTLKIQPAELGDSAVYLCASSSSGEPYNEQFFGPGTRLTVL.

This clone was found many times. The DNA read from the CDR3 is TGTGCCAGCAGTTTATCGAGGTTCAATGAG. It codes for CASSLSRFNE. The full CDR3 protein is CASSLSRFNEQFF. The chain is built from TRBV27 and TRBJ2-1; D is unresolved. The CDR3 goes on 3 residues after the read ends, and that part is filled in from the germline J gene. V gave up 0 bases and J gave up 6 bases, with 6 bases separating them. CDR1 MNHEY and CDR2 SMNVEV come from the germline V gene (reference sequence). The CDR3 sequence is 13 residues long.

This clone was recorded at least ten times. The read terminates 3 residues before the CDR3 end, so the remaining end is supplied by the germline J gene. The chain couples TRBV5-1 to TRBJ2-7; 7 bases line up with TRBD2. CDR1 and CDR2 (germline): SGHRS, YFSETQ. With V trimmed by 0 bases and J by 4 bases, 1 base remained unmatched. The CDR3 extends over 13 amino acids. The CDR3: CASSLELAYEQYF. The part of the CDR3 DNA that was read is TGCGCCAGCAGCTTGGAACTAGCGTACGAG.

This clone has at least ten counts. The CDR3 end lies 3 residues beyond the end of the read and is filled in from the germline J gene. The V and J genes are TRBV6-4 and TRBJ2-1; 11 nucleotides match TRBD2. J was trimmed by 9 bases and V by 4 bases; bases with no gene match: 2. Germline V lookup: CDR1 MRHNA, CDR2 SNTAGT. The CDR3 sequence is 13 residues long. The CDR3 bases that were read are TGTGCCAGCAGTGGTGGGACTAGCGGTGAG. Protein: CASSGGTSGE. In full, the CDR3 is CASSGGTSGEQFF.